The 32 T cell receptor beta chains presented below share a single source sample, sequenced in a study of shared clonotypes between healthy human individuals. Naivety among CD8 cells was defined by CD45RO negativity and positive CCR7 selection, thereby excluding terminally differentiated effector memory CD45RA+ cells. The table came from immunoSEQ multiplex PCR; TCRdb's copy has only in-frame clones and leaves some out. This sample has about 2,100,000 clones; roughly 91% occur once, and the top ten carry about 1.5%. Sequenced material: naive CD8+ T cells from PBMCs. These receptor sequences come from a man between 18 and 29 years old in good health. Some clones in this sample may be carry-over from other donors' samples.

J is TRBJ1-1 and V is TRBV4-3; D unresolved. Between the trimmed V and J ends, which lost 3 bases and 3 bases, there was a span of 14 bases. CDR3 length equals 15 residues. The germline V gene encodes CDR1 LGHNA and CDR2 YSLEER. The CDR3: CASSHARWSDTEAFF. The CDR3 DNA reads TGCGCCAGCAGCCACGCGAGGTGGTCGGACACTGAAGCTTTCTTT.

The V call is TRBV5-1, the J call TRBJ2-5, with TRBD1 matching 7 bases. This CDR3 is built from 17 residues. V lost 0 bases and J lost 0; bases outside the gene matches: 8. Germline V gives CDR1 SGHRS, CDR2 YFSETQ. CDR3 amino acids: CASSLGGQMMYQETQYF. CDR3 bases: TGCGCCAGCAGCTTGGGGGGACAGATGATGTACCAAGAGACCCAGTACTTC. Full variable domain (remainder filled in from reference TRBV5-1 and TRBJ2-5): KAGVTQTPRYLIKTRGQQVTLSCSPISGHRSVSWYQQTPGQGLQFLFEYFSETQRNKGNFPGRFSGRQFSNSRSEMNVSTLELGDSALYLCASSLGGQMMYQETQYFGPGTRLLVL.

The chain links TRBV4-1 to TRBJ2-1; D unresolved. Germline CDR1 is MGHRA and CDR2 is YSYEKL. Trimming cost V 3 bases and J 6 bases, with 6 bases left between them. The CDR3 length is 12 residues. This chain's CDR3 is CASSHPGNEQFF. DNA of the CDR3: TGCGCCAGCAGCCATCCTGGCAATGAGCAGTTCTTC.

The CDR3 DNA follows: TGTGCCAGCAGTTCCTGGAACAGGACTCCACCGAATCAGCCCCAGCATTTT. This codes for CASSSWNRTPPNQPQHF. The chain has TRBV13 and TRBJ1-5; D is perhaps TRBD1 (5 bases). The CDR3 consists of 17 residues. In germline, CDR1 is PRHDT, CDR2 FYEKMQ (reference sequence). With 6 bases removed from V and 4 bases from J, the gap between germline ends came to 22 bases.

Remarks on this clone: The sample carries other DNA sequences with the same CDR3. The chain has TRBV6-5 and TRBJ2-7, with 7 positions matching TRBD1. Per germline, CDR1 MNHEY and CDR2 SVGAGI. CDR3 size: 13 residues. V shed 6 bases, J shed 3 bases, and the junction held 5 bases outside the gene matches. CDR3 nucleotides: TGTGCCAGCAGACCGGGACAGAGCTACGAGCAGTACTTC. This gives the protein CASRPGQSYEQYF.

V is TRBV6-9 and J is TRBJ2-4; weak D call: TRBD2 (6 bases). Germline CDR1 is MNHGY and CDR2 is SVAAGI. This CDR3 has 13 residues. V lost 11 bases and J lost 6, with 17 bases in between. Written as DNA, the CDR3 is TGTGCCCCCGGCGGGACGACGGCAAACATTCAGTACTTC. It translates to CAPGGTTANIQYF.

The V call is TRBV2, the J call TRBJ2-7, with 8 bases lining up with TRBD1. Looked up from germline, CDR1 is SNHLY and CDR2 is FYNNEI. There are 14 residues in the CDR3. After removal of 7 bases from V and 7 bases from J, the junction contained 12 bases not matched to a gene. CDR3 DNA: TGTGCCAGCACAGCCGGGACAGGAGTCCTGGAGCAGTACTTC. Protein: CASTAGTGVLEQYF.

This chain links TRBV28 with TRBJ2-2; D unresolved. Germline CDR1 is MDHEN and CDR2 is SYDVKM. The V and J ends lost 1 base and 6 bases respectively, with 12 bases between them. The CDR3 is 15 amino acids. This CDR3 reads CASSLSVQDPGELFF. The DNA of the CDR3 is TGTGCCAGCAGTTTATCGGTCCAGGATCCCGGGGAGCTGTTTTTT.

The V and J genes are TRBV11-2 and TRBJ2-1; D gene uncertain. V gave up 1 base and J gave up 4 bases, with 11 bases separating them. Germline values: CDR1 SGHAT, CDR2 FQNNGV. The CDR3 loop spans 15 amino acids. CDR3 sequence reads: CASSLGAEFYNEQFF. CDR3 nucleotides: TGTGCCAGCAGCTTAGGGGCGGAATTTTACAATGAGCAGTTCTTC.

The chain is built from TRBV5-1 and TRBJ1-2; D is undetermined. The ends were cut back, 0 bases at V and 4 bases at J, with 13 bases in the middle. The CDR3 is 15 residues long. CDR1 and CDR2 from the germline V gene are SGHRS and YFSETQ. The CDR3 protein is CASSLEGGYGYGYTF. DNA for the CDR3: TGCGCCAGCAGCTTGGAGGGAGGGTATGGCTATGGCTACACCTTC.

The chain carries TRBV5-8 and TRBJ1-5; D remains unclear. The germline V and J ends were trimmed by 8 bases and 0 bases, with 9 bases remaining between them. There are 13 residues in the CDR3. Germline assignment: CDR1 SGHTS and CDR2 YDEGEE. CDR3 sequence: CASQPYSNQPQHF. As DNA, the CDR3 is TGTGCCAGTCAACCTTATAGCAATCAGCCCCAGCATTTT.

Note on this clone: Other DNA variants within this sample encode the same CDR3. The V call is TRBV27, the J call TRBJ1-5; weak D call: TRBD1 (6 bases). The V end lost 5 bases, the J end lost 1 base, and 15 bases lay between the germline ends. Germline V gene data show CDR1 as MNHEY and CDR2 as SMNVEV (reference sequence). CDR3 length equals 16 residues. CDR3 region: CASSPSAGESNQPQHF. The CDR3 nucleotides are TGTGCCAGCAGTCCCTCGGCAGGGGAAAGCAATCAGCCCCAGCATTTT.

The chain couples TRBV29-1 to TRBJ2-2; a possible D gene is TRBD1 (5 bases). CDR1 SQVTM and CDR2 ANQGSEA come from the germline V gene. V lost 4 bases to trimming and J lost 7 bases, with 19 bases between them. The CDR3 is 15 residues long. The CDR3 sequence: CSVGGLTGTIGELFF. The CDR3 DNA reads as TGCAGCGTTGGGGGCCTTACAGGAACCATCGGGGAGCTGTTTTTT.

The sample holds one count of this clone. The chain has TRBV2 and TRBJ1-5; D may be TRBD1 (5 bases). CDR1 and CDR2 (germline): SNHLY, FYNNEI. The length of the CDR3 is 14 residues. V lost 1 base and J 7 bases, leaving 11 bases between the germline ends. Here the CDR3 reads CASSEGGRGQPQHF. CDR3 DNA sequence: TGTGCCAGCAGTGAAGGGGGGAGGGGCCAGCCCCAGCATTTT.

This chain links TRBV21-1 with TRBJ2-6. TRBV21-1 is a documented pseudogene. The CDR3 totals 17 residues. CDR3 coding DNA: TGTGCCAGCAGCAAAGAAAAATCGATAGGTGGGGCCAACGTCCTGACTTTC. This sequence encodes CASSKEKSIGGANVLTF.

The chain carries TRBV28 and TRBJ1-2; TRBD1 matches 7 bases. V was pared by 4 bases and J by 6 bases, with 11 bases of the junction left unmatched. CDR1 and CDR2 (germline): MDHEN, SYDVKM. This CDR3 comprises 15 residues. The CDR3 bases are TGTGCCAGCAGTTCAACGTTCACAGGGGCGCATGGCTACACCTTC. Translating it yields CASSSTFTGAHGYTF.

Regarding this clone: Other DNA sequences in this sample translate to the same CDR3. This chain connects TRBV6-5 to TRBJ1-1; D call uncertain. The V end lost 4 bases, the J end lost 5 bases, and 11 bases lay between the germline ends. The CDR3 has 13 residues. Germline assignment: CDR1 MNHEY and CDR2 SVGAGI. CDR3 in amino acids: CASSLGGRTEAFF. The CDR3 nucleotides read TGTGCCAGCAGTTTGGGAGGAAGAACTGAAGCTTTCTTT.

This chain connects TRBV12-5 to TRBJ1-2; TRBD1 aligns across 7 bases. Germline values: CDR1 LGHNT, CDR2 FRNRAP. V lost 3 bases, J lost 4 bases, and 11 bases stayed unmatched. CDR3 length: 16 amino acids. This CDR3 is CASGFTDRQWVYGYTF. The CDR3 DNA is TGTGCTAGTGGTTTTACGGACAGGCAATGGGTCTATGGCTACACCTTC.

As concerns this clone: This same CDR3 is encoded by further DNA sequences in the sample. V usage is TRBV7-9 and J usage is TRBJ2-7; D not resolved. The CDR3 is made up of 14 amino acids. Germline V gives CDR1 SEHNR, CDR2 FQNEAQ (reference sequence). V was shortened by 1 base and J by 2 bases, with 9 bases between the two germline ends. The CDR3 sequence is CASSLGGSPYEQYF. CDR3 nucleotide sequence: TGTGCCAGCAGCTTAGGCGGCAGTCCCTACGAGCAGTACTTC. The full variable domain, completed using reference TRBV7-9 and TRBJ2-7, is DTGVSQNPRHKITKRGQNVTFRCDPISEHNRLYWYRQTLGQGPEFLTYFQNEAQLEKSRLLSDRFSAERPKGSFSTLEIQRTEQGDSAMYLCASSLGGSPYEQYFGPGTRLTVT.

As for this clone: Other DNA sequences within the sample encode an identical CDR3. The gene calls are TRBV28 and TRBJ2-7, with TRBD2 matching over 12 bases. The germline gives CDR1 MDHEN, CDR2 SYDVKM. The V gene end was trimmed by 5 bases and the J gene end by 3 bases; junction bases not matched to a gene: 2. The length of the CDR3 is 14 residues. The CDR3: CASSLLAGGYEQYF. DNA for the CDR3: TGTGCCAGCAGTCTACTAGCGGGAGGCTACGAGCAGTACTTC. The entire variable domain, with the rest obtained from reference TRBV28 and TRBJ2-7, is as follows: DVKVTQSSRYLVKRTGEKVFLECVQDMDHENMFWYRQDPGLGLRLIYFSYDVKMKEKGDIPEGYSVSREKKERFSLILESASTNQTSMYLCASSLLAGGYEQYFGPGTRLTVT.

The chain couples TRBV7-2 to TRBJ2-1; 10 bases agree with TRBD2. Germline V gene lookup returns CDR1 SGHTA and CDR2 FQGNSA. J gave up 3 bases and V 8 bases, and 7 bases lay outside the gene matches. The CDR3 consists of 15 residues. Here the CDR3 DNA reads TGTGCCAGCGGGCCAGGACTAGCGGTCTACAATGAGCAGTTCTTC. Its protein product is CASGPGLAVYNEQFF.

CDR3 amino acids: CASSAHPDGTEAFF. Here the CDR3 DNA reads TGCGCCAGCAGCGCCCATCCGGATGGCACTGAAGCTTTCTTT. The J gene is TRBJ1-1, the V gene TRBV5-1; the D is unclear. This CDR3 has 14 residues. Per the germline V gene, CDR1 is SGHRS and CDR2 is YFSETQ. V dropped 4 bases and J dropped 4 bases, with 14 bases sitting between them.

The chain carries TRBV28 and TRBJ1-5; D possibly corresponds to TRBD1 (6 bases). V lost 5 bases to trimming and J lost 7 bases, with 15 bases between them. The CDR3 totals 14 residues. Germline CDR1 reads MDHEN; CDR2 reads SYDVKM. CDR3 sequence (DNA): TGTGCCAGCAGTCCGGTGGGGGCTGGCCAGCCCCAGCATTTT. Its protein is CASSPVGAGQPQHF.

This chain connects TRBV19 to TRBJ1-1, with a weak D call TRBD1 (5 bases). Germline lookup yields CDR1 LNHDA and CDR2 SQIVND (reference sequence). The CDR3 is 15 residues long. Trimming removed 4 bases at V and 1 base at J, with 13 bases between. The CDR3 spells CASSTPGGGNTEAFF. In nucleotides, the CDR3 is TGTGCCAGTAGTACGCCGGGGGGAGGGAACACTGAAGCTTTCTTT.

Here the CDR3 DNA reads TGTGCCAGCAGCTTGGTTGTATGGGGGAGCACCGGGGAGCTGTTTTTT. It specifies CASSLVVWGSTGELFF. This chain connects TRBV5-4 to TRBJ2-2; D assignment may be TRBD1 or TRBD2 (5 bases each). The CDR3 sequence is 16 residues long. The V gene's germline CDR1 is SGHNT and CDR2 YYREEE (reference sequence). The V gene lost 0 bases and the J gene lost 4 bases, with 13 bases spanning the gap.

The CDR3 DNA is TGTGCCAGCAGTGACGACGGGAATGAAGGCCGGGAGCTGTTTTTT. Its translation: CASSDDGNEGRELFF. The chain carries TRBV27 and TRBJ2-2; tentative D call: TRBD2 (5 bases). V lost 5 bases to trimming and J lost 9 bases, with 19 bases between them. Germline assignment: CDR1 MNHEY and CDR2 SMNVEV (reference sequence). The CDR3 sequence is 15 residues long.

This clone was counted a single time. The J gene is TRBJ1-2, the V gene TRBV7-2, with TRBD1 as a possible D gene (6 bases). CDR1 SGHTA and CDR2 FQGNSA come from the germline V gene. The CDR3 runs 13 residues. Trimming took 3 bases from V and 6 from J, leaving 11 bases between them. The CDR3 here is CASSFETGHGYTF. CDR3 nucleotides: TGTGCCAGCAGCTTTGAGACAGGCCATGGCTACACCTTC. The full variable domain, its missing parts supplied by reference TRBV7-2 and TRBJ1-2, is GAGVSQSPSNKVTEKGKDVELRCDPISGHTALYWYRQSLGQGLEFLIYFQGNSAPDKSGLPSDRFSAERTGGSVSTLTIQRTQQEDSAVYLCASSFETGHGYTFGSGTRLTVV.

This chain connects TRBV7-9 to TRBJ2-1, with TRBD1 matching over 8 bases. Per germline, CDR1 SEHNR and CDR2 FQNEAQ (reference sequence). The V segment lost 5 bases and the J segment 2 bases; nucleotides outside the gene matches: 8. CDR3 length: 16 amino acids. The CDR3 loop reads CASSGGPGQAYNEQFF. CDR3 nucleotides: TGTGCCAGCAGCGGGGGTCCGGGACAGGCCTACAATGAGCAGTTCTTC.

The chain joins TRBV25-1 to TRBJ2-1; 9 nucleotides match TRBD2. Germline V gene lookup returns CDR1 MGHDK and CDR2 SYGVNS. J was trimmed by 1 base and V by 6 bases; bases with no gene match: 7. This CDR3 is 16 amino acids long. CDR3: CASSQIAGESYNEQFF. CDR3 nucleotides: TGTGCCAGCAGCCAGATAGCGGGAGAGTCCTACAATGAGCAGTTCTTC.

The rearrangement uses TRBV4-3 and TRBJ2-2; 7 nucleotides match TRBD1. Germline CDR1 LGHNA, CDR2 YSLEER. This CDR3 has 15 amino acids. The V segment lost 6 bases and the J segment 4 bases; nucleotides outside the gene matches: 8. The CDR3 loop is CASRPGTAITGELFF. In DNA, the CDR3 is TGCGCCAGCAGACCCGGGACAGCGATCACCGGGGAGCTGTTTTTT.

This clone has a single count. The gene calls are TRBV13 and TRBJ1-2; D is undetermined. Germline CDR1 reads PRHDT; CDR2 reads FYEKMQ (reference sequence). Trimming stripped 3 bases from V and 0 bases from J, with 5 bases between. The CDR3 contains 13 residues. The CDR3 DNA reads TGTGCCAGCAGCTTTGATCCTAACTATGGCTACACCTTC. Translation gives CASSFDPNYGYTF.

The chain uses TRBV27 and TRBJ1-1, with D unclear. Germline-derived CDR1 and CDR2 are MNHEY and SMNVEV (reference sequence). CDR3 size: 16 residues. Deletions cut 0 bases from V and 0 bases from J, with 11 bases between. CDR3 in DNA: TGTGCCAGCAGTTTATCTAGGGATACGATGAACACTGAAGCTTTCTTT. Protein: CASSLSRDTMNTEAFF.